This TCR beta chain emerged from a study of T cell changes during pregnancy in multiple sclerosis. V was trimmed by 3 bases and J by 0 bases, leaving 8 bases between them. Germline assignment: CDR1 SQVTM and CDR2 ANQGSEA. The CDR3 runs 13 residues. TCRdb's table, derived via immunoSEQ multiplex PCR, lists solely in-frame clones and lacks some. Among about 70,000 clones listed, 90% to 95% were seen once. The chain is built from TRBV29-1 and TRBJ1-1; D is unclear. Sequencing was performed on peripheral blood, taken after pregnancy. This TCR came from a female donor with multiple sclerosis, enrolled in a pregnancy study. The CDR3 here is CSVDNTLNTEAFF. The CDR3 region has the DNA TGCAGCGTTGACAACACACTGAACACTGAAGCTTTCTTT.